Given below is one T cell receptor (beta chain) in context. This clone was counted a few times. There is no known antigen for this receptor. No clone much larger than this one lies a single base away; base qualities are absent. The sample belongs to a study of OX40 agonist ivuxolimab in advanced cancers. With regard to the full study: Ivuxolimab, which targeted the costimulatory receptor OX40 (CD134), was an agonistic, fully human IgG2 monoclonal antibody. The point of sequencing TCRbeta in the periphery was to test whether ivuxolimab changed TCR sequence diversity and drove clonal T-cell expansion. Partial responses were achieved by three dose-escalation patients, of whom one had hepatocellular carcinoma and two had cutaneous melanoma. A male proportion of roughly 80% and a mean age of around 60 years, ranging from about 23 to 90, were recorded for the dose-escalation cohort. Patients were allowed to have had prior anti-PD-1, anti-PD-L1 or anti-CTLA-4 therapy, and roughly 40% of the dose-escalation patients had previously received checkpoint inhibitors. Intravenous ivuxolimab was administered to patients every 2 weeks at six dose levels: 0.01, 0.1, 0.3, 1.5, 3 and 10 mg/kg. Of the approximately 50 patients in dose escalation, approximately 20 had hepatocellular carcinoma, some 15 had melanoma, 9 had renal cell carcinoma and 9 had head and neck cancer. The paper describes the monotherapy dose-escalation part (N ≈ 50 patients) of the phase I trial of ivuxolimab.

The trial excluded patients who had a history of autoimmune disease or who were on systemic immunosuppression. Peripheral blood for TCR sequencing was collected from all dose cohorts at baseline, on cycle 4 day 1, and on cycle 7 day 1. The samples were taken from a phase I, first-in-human, multicenter, open-label dose-escalation trial of ivuxolimab. Adults with locally advanced or metastatic melanoma, renal cell carcinoma, hepatocellular carcinoma or head and neck squamous cell carcinoma were enrolled in the trial. Before TCR sequencing, CD4+ T cells and CD8+ T cells from peripheral blood were sorted into separate populations. Including cysteine and phenylalanine, the CDR3 has 14 amino acids. CDR3 DNA only is kept here, 42 bases in frame from base 1. For sequencing of the TCRbeta CDR3 region, genomic DNA was extracted from the sorted cells. The immunoSEQ Assay was used for sequencing of TCRbeta CDR3 regions. What TCRdb holds here is the immuneACCESS table cut down to in-frame rearrangements. Part of the clones is not present; checked against another copy, under half of the missing clones reflect an unresolved V gene, and the others are unexplained. Within this sample are roughly 61,000 clones, with around nine tenths of them counted one time only. About 3% of the sample lies in the top ten.

The paper's findings and limits, for the study overall: The antigen specificity of the peripheral T cells that underwent clonal expansion was not determined. At doses of 0.1 to 3.0 mg/kg, clonal expansion of both CD4+ and CD8+ T cells in blood was seen between baseline and week 6. In partial responders in the 0.1-3.0 mg/kg groups, normalized peripheral clonal expansion was found to be among the lowest, especially among CD8+ T cells. Low levels of normalized T-cell clonal expansion were also seen in some nonresponding patients. After ivuxolimab, more expanded clones were found on average in CD8+ T cells than in CD4+ T cells.

The chain links TRBV21-1 with TRBJ2-5; the table's D call, TRBD1, was not checked against the DNA. TRBV21-1 is given as a pseudogene. The source is an adult with an advanced solid tumor such as melanoma, head and neck, liver or kidney cancer. The source material was CD4+ or CD8+ T cells sorted from blood, sampled in a trial of the OX40 agonist ivuxolimab. The nucleotide sequence is TGTGCCAGCACTTCCGGTAGGGGCCCCGGGACCCAGTACTTC. Its translation reads: CASTSGRGPGTQYF.